This record covers a single T cell receptor (beta chain). The target of this receptor is not known. There are no base qualities to consult, and no much larger clone falls within one base. Donors formed part of the validation cohort, which comprised fewer than 150 subjects and was distinct from the first cohort of 690 or so subjects. This sample was included in a study of cytomegalovirus exposure and HLA in healthy donors (TCRdb year 2017). Describing the broader study: According to a later analysis, the roughly 130 validation repertoires were produced on the same platform as the approximately 600 repertoires of the first cohort. The aim of the study was to test whether cataloging public T cell receptors could identify signatures of past pathogen exposure. Along with the approximately 650-subject first cohort, a separate validation cohort of roughly 110 different subjects was used. To predict cytomegalovirus infection status, the study brought together high-throughput TCR immunosequencing, statistical association of individual TCRs with disease status, and machine learning. Results and caveats for the whole study, not just this receptor: A later analysis found that TCRs clustered in the first cohort also tended to co-occur in the 120 validation repertoires, with 94% of cluster scores above 0. A few of the identified cytomegalovirus-associated TCR beta chains were confirmed in vitro to be specific for cytomegalovirus antigens. In the study, around 160 TCR beta chains were listed as associated with cytomegalovirus. It was suggested by the authors that the approach could potentially be generalized to other disease states and immunological phenotypes. A later analysis had no HLA typing for the validation cohort, so co-occurrence there was scored across all 110 or so repertoires. Most TCR sequences were seen in very few donors, while some public TCRs were found in many individuals. Cytomegalovirus status was reported to be diagnosed by the classifier with high specificity and sensitivity in both the original and validation cohorts.

Libraries were prepared through the immunoSEQ multiplex PCR assay. The authors' analysis ran thus. To diagnose cytomegalovirus status from the catalog of TCR beta chain sequences, a statistical classification framework was built. As stored in TCRdb, this immuneACCESS dataset retains in-frame rearrangements with V and J assigned. A fraction of the clones does not appear; measured against another copy, unresolved V genes explain less than half of the discrepancy, and the remainder lacks a known reason. That table furnishes V, J and clone size, whereas the DNA furnished D and trimming. This sample lists approximately 62,000 clones; roughly nine tenths were detected once. The biggest ten clones account for over 1% of the sample. Cut back by 3 bases and 5 bases, the V and J ends lie 18 bases apart. Reading from cysteine to phenylalanine, the CDR3 counts 16 amino acids. Kept here is only the CDR3 DNA, which spans 48 bases and is read in frame from base 1. From a lookup of the germline V gene, CDR1 and CDR2 are SGDLS and YYNGEE.

The sequence links TRBV9 to TRBJ2-1; the best D guess is TRBD1, with 5 bases matching. Sequencing used PBMCs. The source of this sequence is a woman under 30 in good health and CMV-seronegative. The CDR3 region: CASSAVGLLPNNEQFF. Here is the DNA: TGTGCCAGCAGCGCGGTGGGGCTACTCCCCAACAATGAGCAGTTCTTC.